This T cell receptor beta chain was identified in a study of molecular identifiers for immune sequencing clone quantification. General study results and limits: Spiked Jurkat TCR RNA equal to one cell could reportedly be picked out among some 1 million naive cells.

Germline CDR1 reads MNHEY; CDR2 reads SVGAGI. The germline V and J ends were trimmed by 0 bases and 6 bases, with 15 bases remaining between them. The CDR3 totals 15 residues. The sample holds many counts of this clonotype. Its antigen remains unidentified. TCR libraries were built in bulk with a published protocol and specific TCR primers. TCRdb re-analysed the PCR reads in MiXCR, keeping a single row per CDR3 protein. The sample comprises some 650,000 distinct CDR3 sequences, about 20% of which are singletons, and approximately 0.9% rests with the top ten. The V and J genes are TRBV6-5 and TRBJ2-7; D not resolved. The source is a human donor in good health. Some libraries in this study had Jurkat cell RNA spiked in. The sequencing input was naive CD8+ T cells from blood, with Jurkat cell RNA spiked in. Sample subset: FACS-sorted CD8+CD4-CCR7+CD45RA+ naive T cells. The CDR3 DNA reads as TGTGCCAGCAGTTACTCAGGAGCTATCCCCCTCGAGCAGTACTTC. It specifies CASSYSGAIPLEQYF.